The 5 T cell receptor beta chains in this list originate from one sample, sequenced in a study of T cells in Graves' hyperthyroidism and ophthalmopathy. Amplification yielded TCR beta CDR3 regions, with RNA transcripts as the source. The HTBI primer set served for first-round RT-PCR of the TCR CDR3. TCRdb reprocessed the multiplex PCR reads via MiXCR and lists one record per CDR3 protein. Among around 760,000 distinct CDR3 sequences listed, approximately 40% were seen once. Sequenced material: blood. The receptor source for this set is a middle-aged woman with Graves' hyperthyroidism.

Many counts were recorded for this clonotype. The genes are TRBV7-6 and TRBJ2-2, with TRBD2 matching 9 bases. This CDR3 comprises 18 residues. J gave up 6 bases and V 4 bases, and 15 bases lay outside the gene matches. CDR1 is SGHVS, CDR2 FNYEAQ, per germline. The CDR3 reads CASSSTGPGTSIPGELFF. The CDR3 DNA reads TGTGCCAGCAGCTCGACAGGCCCCGGGACTAGCATCCCCGGGGAGCTGTTTTTT.

Written as DNA, the CDR3 is TGTGCCAGTAGGGTAGGACAGGACCAGCATTTT. Residues: CASRVGQDQHF. The J gene is TRBJ1-5, the V gene TRBV19; the match to TRBD1 covers 7 bases. The CDR3 spans 11 residues. Germline assignment: CDR1 LNHDA and CDR2 SQIVND (reference sequence). Trimming cost V 6 bases and J 12 bases; bases outside gene matches: 5. Based on the CDR3 plus reference TRBV19 and TRBJ1-5, the full variable domain is DGGITQSPKYLFRKEGQNVTLSCEQNLNHDAMYWYRQDPGQGLRLIYYSQIVNDFQKGDIAEGYSVSREKKESFPLTVTSAQKNPTAFYLCASRVGQDQHFGDGTRLSIL.

This clonotype occurred many times. The chain has TRBV6-5 and TRBJ1-5; D is unclear. Germline CDR1 is MNHEY and CDR2 is SVGAGI. The CDR3 is made up of 16 amino acids. The germline V and J ends were trimmed by 0 bases and 2 bases, with 11 bases remaining between them. Here the CDR3 reads CASSYSNALGNQPQHF. CDR3 sequence (DNA): TGTGCCAGCAGTTACTCGAACGCATTGGGCAATCAGCCCCAGCATTTT.

A remark on this clonotype: One end of the junction varies from germline; a read error may be responsible. V is TRBV20-1 and J is TRBJ2-7, with D possibly being TRBD2 (5 bases). Per germline, CDR1 DFQATT and CDR2 SNEGSKA (reference sequence). There are 14 residues in the CDR3. CDR3 residues: CSASPIPTTWERYF. The CDR3 nucleotides read TGCAGTGCTAGTCCGATTCCTACTACGTGGGAGCGGTACTTC.

Notes on this clonotype: The junction does not match germline at one end; this may be a read error. The chain links TRBV7-9 to TRBJ2-5; no definite D call. The CDR3 extends over 11 amino acids. The germline V gene encodes CDR1 SEHNR and CDR2 FQNEAQ (reference sequence). Here the CDR3 reads CASSLEWTLYF. In nucleotides, the CDR3 is TGTGCCAGCAGCTTAGAGTGGACCCTGTACTTC.